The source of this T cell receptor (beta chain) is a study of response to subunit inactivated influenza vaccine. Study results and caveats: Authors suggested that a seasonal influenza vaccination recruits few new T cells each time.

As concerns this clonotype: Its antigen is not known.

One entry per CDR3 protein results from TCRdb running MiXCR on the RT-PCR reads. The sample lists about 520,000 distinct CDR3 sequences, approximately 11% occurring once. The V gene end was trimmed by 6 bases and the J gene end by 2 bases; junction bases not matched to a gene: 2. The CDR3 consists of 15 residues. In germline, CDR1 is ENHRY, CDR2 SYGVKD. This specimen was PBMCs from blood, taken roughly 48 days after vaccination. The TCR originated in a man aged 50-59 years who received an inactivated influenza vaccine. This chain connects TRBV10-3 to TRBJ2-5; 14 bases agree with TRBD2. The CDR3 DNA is TGTGCCATCAGGACTAGCGGGGGGGCTCAAGAGACCCAGTACTTC. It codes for CAIRTSGGAQETQYF.